These 29 T cell receptor beta chains came from one sample sequenced in a study of blood T cell repertoires in COVID-19. Here immunoSEQ multiplex PCR was the method, and the copy in TCRdb shows in-frame clones only, minus some. This sample has roughly 38,000 clones, with around 85% found just once. The sequenced material came from peripheral blood. These receptors were obtained from a human donor in a cohort sampled during active COVID-19.

Comment on this clone: At one boundary the junction diverges from the germline segment, which might be a read error. The J gene is TRBJ2-2, the V gene TRBV7-7; D not resolved. Germline CDR1 and CDR2: SSHAT and FNYEAQ (reference sequence). The CDR3 loop spans 14 amino acids. The CDR3 nucleotides read TGTGCTAGCAGCCCTTCAGGGAACACCGGGGAGCTGTTTTTT. Protein: CASSPSGNTGELFF.

V is TRBV19 and J is TRBJ1-5; 12 bases are a match to TRBD1. Germline V lookup: CDR1 LNHDA, CDR2 SQIVND (reference sequence). This CDR3 comprises 18 residues. V was clipped by 5 bases and J by 1 base; unmatched bases: 9. The DNA for the CDR3 is TGTGCCAGTAGTCGACCGGGACAGGGGGCGCGCAGCAATCAGCCCCAGCATTTT. The encoded protein is CASSRPGQGARSNQPQHF.

The chain combines TRBV19 with TRBJ1-2; D unclear. V was shortened by 1 base and J by 4 bases, with 13 bases between the two germline ends. Germline V gene lookup returns CDR1 LNHDA and CDR2 SQIVND (reference sequence). This CDR3 region has 15 residues. The CDR3 sequence is CASSIARAVFYGYTF. As DNA, the CDR3 is TGTGCCAGTAGTATAGCAAGAGCCGTGTTCTATGGCTACACCTTC.

The chain joins TRBV2 to TRBJ2-2; D is perhaps TRBD2 (5 bases). Germline V gene data show CDR1 as SNHLY and CDR2 as FYNNEI. With 6 bases removed from V and 0 bases from J, the gap between germline ends came to 11 bases. This CDR3 has 15 residues. The CDR3 bases are TGTGCCAGCAGCGACGGACTCGCGAACACCGGGGAGCTGTTTTTT. Amino acids: CASSDGLANTGELFF.

V is TRBV3-1 (or the pseudogene TRBV3-2) and J is TRBJ1-2; D might be TRBD1 (5 bases). The length of the CDR3 is 12 residues. Per germline, CDR1 LGHDT and CDR2 YNNKEL (reference sequence). Between the trimmed V and J ends, which lost 0 bases and 13 bases, there was a span of 12 bases. The CDR3 nucleotides are TGTGCCAGCAGCCAAGACAGGGTTGTGTTCACCTTC. It specifies CASSQDRVVFTF.

The chain links TRBV7-2 to TRBJ1-2; TRBD1 matches at 8 bases. The CDR3 has 15 amino acids. Trimming took 6 bases from V and 0 from J; bases not matched to a gene: 6. Germline CDR1 reads SGHTA; CDR2 reads FQGNSA. The CDR3 loop is CASRGWGQANYGYTF. DNA for the CDR3: TGTGCCAGCAGAGGGTGGGGACAGGCTAACTATGGCTACACCTTC.

This clone was counted only a few times. The chain couples TRBV3-1 (or the pseudogene TRBV3-2) to TRBJ2-1; 8 bases map to TRBD2. The J segment lost 7 bases and the V segment lost 0 bases, leaving 8 bases of the junction unmatched. CDR1 and CDR2 (germline): LGHDT, YNNKEL (reference sequence). CDR3 length equals 16 residues. The CDR3 bases are TGTGCCAGCAGCCAAGATGGGGGGGGCGGGAGGAATGAGCAGTTCTTC. Amino acids: CASSQDGGGGRNEQFF.

The genes are TRBV6-1 and TRBJ1-5; possible D gene TRBD1, 5 bases. CDR1 and CDR2 (germline): MNHNS, SASEGT. The CDR3 is 15 amino acids. Trimming cost V 0 bases and J 4 bases, with 10 bases left between them. CDR3 nucleotide sequence: TGTGCCAGCAGTGAAGCGGGGGGGGTGAATCAGCCCCAGCATTTT. Translated, it gives CASSEAGGVNQPQHF.

The CDR3 is CASSLHHDRDGNGYTF. The CDR3 DNA is TGTGCCAGCAGTCTCCACCACGACAGGGATGGGAATGGCTACACCTTC. The chain joins TRBV6-2 or TRBV6-3 to TRBJ1-2; 7 nucleotides match TRBD1. CDR1 and CDR2 (germline): MNHEY, SVGEGT. Trimming at V came to 5 bases and at J to 6 bases, leaving 15 bases not matched to a gene. The CDR3 is 16 residues long.

This clone was detected once. This sequence joins TRBV7-3 and TRBJ2-1; D call uncertain. Germline V gene data show CDR1 as SGHTA and CDR2 as FQGTGA. The CDR3 length is 13 residues. V was trimmed by 5 bases and J by 4 bases, leaving 9 bases between them. The CDR3 bases are TGTGCCAGCAGCCTCTCCTCTTACAATGAGCAGTTCTTC. Translating it yields CASSLSSYNEQFF.

V gene TRBV3-1 (or the pseudogene TRBV3-2) combines with J gene TRBJ2-1; 10 bases align to TRBD1. CDR3 size: 16 residues. Losses at the gene ends were 4 bases for V and 1 base for J; bases not matched to a gene: 4. The germline gives CDR1 LGHDT, CDR2 YNNKEL (reference sequence). The CDR3 DNA follows: TGTGCCAGCAGCCCCTGGACAGGGGGGTCCTACAATGAGCAGTTCTTC. Encoded protein: CASSPWTGGSYNEQFF.

The rearrangement joins TRBV29-1 to TRBJ1-6, with 10 bases identical to TRBD1. V shed 1 base, J shed 10 bases, and the junction held 4 bases outside the gene matches. This CDR3 comprises 14 residues. Germline V lookup: CDR1 SQVTM, CDR2 ANQGSEA. The CDR3 is CSVEGQGARSPLHF. CDR3 DNA sequence: TGCAGCGTTGAAGGACAGGGGGCGAGGTCACCCCTCCACTTT.

This clone was seen only once. The V gene is TRBV3-1 (or the pseudogene TRBV3-2), the J gene TRBJ2-1; 11 bases are shared with TRBD2. V lost 0 bases, J lost 6 bases, and 7 bases stayed unmatched. Per the germline V gene, CDR1 is LGHDT and CDR2 is YNNKEL (reference sequence). The length of the CDR3 is 17 residues. The chain's CDR3 is CASSQDDIAGGSNEQFF. In DNA form, the CDR3 reads TGTGCCAGCAGCCAAGACGATATAGCGGGGGGGAGCAATGAGCAGTTCTTC.

The chain links TRBV19 to TRBJ1-6; D is perhaps TRBD1 (6 bases). Germline loops: CDR1 LNHDA, CDR2 SQIVND (reference sequence). V was shortened by 10 bases and J by 4 bases, with 17 bases between the two germline ends. The CDR3 has 15 amino acids. This CDR3 reads CATSPRDTYNSPLHF. The CDR3 nucleotides are TGTGCCACAAGTCCCCGGGACACTTATAATTCACCCCTCCACTTT.

The genes are TRBV7-9 and TRBJ1-2; 9 bases line up with TRBD1. Germline CDR1 SEHNR, CDR2 FQNEAQ (reference sequence). The CDR3 extends over 16 amino acids. The junction had 11 bases not matched to a gene; V was cut back by 1 base and J by 8 bases. DNA for the CDR3: TGTGCCAGCAGCTTAGAGGGACGGGGACAGGGTATGGGCTACACCTTC. Encoded protein: CASSLEGRGQGMGYTF.

V is TRBV28 and J is TRBJ2-3; D unclear. The germline V gene encodes CDR1 MDHEN and CDR2 SYDVKM. CDR3 length equals 14 residues. V was pared by 4 bases and J by 1 base, with 9 bases between. CDR3 sequence: CASSSPGRTDTQYF. Here the CDR3 DNA reads TGTGCCAGCAGTTCTCCGGGTCGCACAGATACGCAGTATTTT.

The chain employs TRBV2 and TRBJ2-3, with TRBD2 identical over 13 bases. The junction had 2 bases not matched to a gene; V was cut back by 6 bases and J by 2 bases. This CDR3 has 15 amino acids. Germline values: CDR1 SNHLY, CDR2 FYNNEI. The CDR3 reads CASRGTSGVTDTQYF. Written as DNA, the CDR3 is TGTGCCAGCAGGGGGACTAGCGGGGTCACAGATACGCAGTATTTT. The full variable domain, rest sourced from reference TRBV2 and TRBJ2-3, is EPEVTQTPSHQVTQMGQEVILRCVPISNHLYFYWYRQILGQKVEFLVSFYNNEISEKSEIFDDQFSVERPDGSNFTLKIRSTKLEDSAMYFCASRGTSGVTDTQYFGPGTRLTVL.

A note on this clone: Different DNA sequences within this sample yield the same CDR3. V and J are TRBV7-2 and TRBJ2-1; 8 bases match TRBD1. V shed 5 bases and J 6 bases; nucleotides not matched to a gene: 3. This CDR3 has 13 amino acids. CDR1 is SGHTA and CDR2 is FQGNSA in the germline V gene. The CDR3 coding sequence is TGTGCCAGCAGCAGCGACAGGGGCAATGAGCAGTTCTTC. This sequence encodes CASSSDRGNEQFF.

This clone was seen a single time. V gene TRBV30 combines with J gene TRBJ2-7; D might be TRBD1 (6 bases). Trimming took 3 bases from V and 1 from J, leaving 16 bases between them. Germline V gene lookup returns CDR1 GTSNPN and CDR2 SVGIG (reference sequence). The CDR3 has 15 residues. CDR3 protein: CAWSPMAGVSYEQYF. The CDR3 nucleotides read TGTGCCTGGAGCCCCATGGCAGGGGTTTCCTACGAGCAGTACTTC.

The chain employs TRBV27 and TRBJ1-5; D call uncertain. The germline gives CDR1 MNHEY, CDR2 SMNVEV (reference sequence). Trimming took 8 bases from V and 3 from J, leaving 17 bases between them. The CDR3 totals 15 residues. The CDR3 here is CASSSEGRFNQPQHF. CDR3 in DNA: TGTGCCAGCTCTAGTGAGGGAAGATTCAATCAGCCCCAGCATTTT.

The genes are TRBV30 and TRBJ2-6; D ambiguous. Germline V gene data show CDR1 as GTSNPN and CDR2 as SVGIG (reference sequence). Trimming cost V 3 bases and J 0 bases, with 27 bases left between them. The CDR3 loop spans 21 amino acids. The DNA of the CDR3 is TGTGCCTGGAGATTTCCGGGTCGCCTCTCCCCCGGCCTCTCTGGGGCCAACGTCCTGACTTTC. Translated, it gives CAWRFPGRLSPGLSGANVLTF.

The chain employs TRBV3-1 (or the pseudogene TRBV3-2) and TRBJ2-3, with TRBD2 matching 12 bases. This CDR3 has 16 residues. In germline, CDR1 is LGHDT, CDR2 YNNKEL (reference sequence). Trimming cost V 0 bases and J 6 bases; bases outside gene matches: 4. The CDR3 nucleotides read TGTGCCAGCAGCCAAGAACTAGCGGGGGGAGAGGATACGCAGTATTTT. Encoded protein: CASSQELAGGEDTQYF.

The chain links TRBV19 to TRBJ1-5; the D gene is possibly TRBD1 (6 bases). Trimming stripped 5 bases from V and 7 bases from J, with 15 bases between. The CDR3 sequence is 14 residues long. The germline gives CDR1 LNHDA, CDR2 SQIVND (reference sequence). This chain's CDR3 is CASSPRQVQQPQHF. The CDR3 DNA reads as TGTGCCAGTAGTCCCCGACAGGTCCAGCAGCCCCAGCATTTT.

With respect to this clone: The junction does not match germline at one end; this may be a read error. The chain has TRBV19 and TRBJ2-1, with no clear D. Germline V gene lookup returns CDR1 LNHDA and CDR2 SQIVND (reference sequence). The CDR3 is 15 amino acids. CDR3 DNA: TGTGCCAGTAGTAGCCCGACAACGACCTACGATGAGCAGTTCTTC. Amino acids: CASSSPTTTYDEQFF. Full variable domain (missing parts from reference TRBV19 and TRBJ2-1): DGGITQSPKYLFRKEGQNVTLSCEQNLNHDAMYWYRQDPGQGLRLIYYSQIVNDFQKGDIAEGYSVSREKKESFPLTVTSAQKNPTAFYLCASSSPTTTYDEQFFGPGTRLTVL.

This clone was seen a handful of times. The chain joins TRBV6-2 or TRBV6-3 to TRBJ2-7, with 10 nucleotides matching TRBD1. The V gene end was trimmed by 5 bases and the J gene end by 1 base; junction bases not matched to a gene: 5. The CDR3 is 15 residues long. The germline gives CDR1 MNHEY, CDR2 SVGEGT. The CDR3 protein is CASSPGQGVSYEQYF. In nucleotides, the CDR3 is TGTGCCAGCAGTCCCGGACAGGGGGTTTCCTACGAGCAGTACTTC.

The chain couples TRBV21-1 to TRBJ2-4; TRBD1, as called in the table, went unchecked against the DNA. TRBV21-1 is marked as a pseudogene. The CDR3 sequence is 18 residues long. CDR3 region: CASRATGTERLAKNIQYF. CDR3 bases: TGTGCCAGCAGAGCCACCGGGACAGAACGTTTAGCCAAAAACATTCAGTACTTC.

The V gene is TRBV30, the J gene TRBJ1-2; a weak D match, TRBD1 (5 bases). Germline CDR1 is GTSNPN and CDR2 is SVGIG (reference sequence). The CDR3 is made up of 15 amino acids. V was trimmed by 2 bases and J by 2 bases, leaving 15 bases between them. The CDR3 spells CAWSLPYRPNYGYTF. The CDR3 DNA is TGTGCCTGGAGTTTACCGTACAGGCCCAACTATGGCTACACCTTC.

The chain links TRBV21-1 to TRBJ1-1; TRBD1 is the table's D call and was not checked against the DNA. TRBV21-1 is shown as a pseudogene. The CDR3 totals 16 residues. CDR3 nucleotides: TGTGCCAGCAGCACCCTACCCTTGGACAAGAACACTGAAGCTTTCTTT. It translates to CASSTLPLDKNTEAFF.

The CDR3 DNA sequence: TGTGCCAGCAGCCAATGGCGGGGGGAAACCTACGAGCAGTACTTC. Its translation is CASSQWRGETYEQYF. The chain combines TRBV16 with TRBJ2-7; 8 bases are shared with TRBD2. Germline loops: CDR1 KGHSY, CDR2 FQNENV. V was pared by 1 base and J by 2 bases, with 4 bases of the junction left unmatched. This CDR3 spans 15 amino acids.